Below, one T cell receptor (beta chain) is given with its context. The data were obtained in a study of blood T cell repertoires in COVID-19. The age range of participants was about 18 to 100 years, with residence in about two dozen US areas. Grouping used clinical history reported by participants in a survey and questionnaire. The CDR3 contains 17 residues. V lost 4 bases, J lost 6 bases, and 14 bases stayed unmatched. The germline V gene has CDR1 MDHEN and CDR2 SYDVKM. Sequenced by immunoSEQ multiplex PCR; TCRdb stores in-frame clones only, minus some. The sample has some 150,000 clones; 86% are singletons.

The sample comprised PBMCs or T cells enriched from blood (not recorded which). The sequence came from a man aged 50 to 59 who had recovered from COVID-19. This chain connects TRBV28 to TRBJ2-5, with TRBD1 matching 10 bases. The CDR3, as DNA: TGTGCCAGCAGTTCTCACCGGTGGGACAGGGGTGTAAAGACCCAGTACTTC. The encoded protein is CASSSHRWDRGVKTQYF.